Described below is a single TCR beta chain sequence and its context. Original handling: The assay estimated nucleated cells by amplifying reference gene primers. Data came from immunoSEQ multiplex PCR; TCRdb stores just in-frame clones and leaves some out. The D gene and trimming were derived from the DNA, and the V and J assignments and clone size from that table. The data contain about 270,000 clones, approximately 86% of them seen just once; the ten biggest clones take up roughly 1.6%. This entry is derived from a study of blood T cell repertoires in COVID-19. This CDR3 is built from 15 residues. Between the trimmed V and J ends, which lost 0 bases and 3 bases, there was a span of 10 bases. Per germline, CDR1 SGDLS and CDR2 YYNGEE.

The sequence came from an older woman who had recovered from COVID-19. The sample consisted of peripheral blood. This rearrangement joins TRBV9 to TRBJ1-3; a weak D match, TRBD1 (5 bases). The CDR3 spells CASSVAGRVGNTIYF. The CDR3 DNA sequence: TGTGCCAGCAGCGTAGCTGGCAGGGTTGGAAACACCATATATTTT.